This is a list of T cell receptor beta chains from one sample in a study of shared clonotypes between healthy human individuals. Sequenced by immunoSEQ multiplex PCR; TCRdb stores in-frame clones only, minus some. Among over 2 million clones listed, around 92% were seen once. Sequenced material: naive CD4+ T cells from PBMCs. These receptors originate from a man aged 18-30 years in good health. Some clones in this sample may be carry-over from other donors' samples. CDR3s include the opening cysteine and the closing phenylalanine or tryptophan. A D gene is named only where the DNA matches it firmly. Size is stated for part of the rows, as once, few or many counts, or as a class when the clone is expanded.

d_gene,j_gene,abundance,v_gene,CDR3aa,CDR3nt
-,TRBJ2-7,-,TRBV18,CASSPPLTYEQYF,TGTGCCAGCTCACCTCCATTAACCTACGAGCAGTACTTC
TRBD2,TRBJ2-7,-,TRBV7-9,CASSERKGGSANEQYF,TGTGCCAGCAGCGAACGGAAGGGAGGGTCGGCGAACGAGCAGTACTTC
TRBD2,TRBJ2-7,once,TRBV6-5,CASSYGLAGEGEQYF,TGTGCCAGCAGTTATGGACTAGCGGGAGAAGGCGAGCAGTACTTC
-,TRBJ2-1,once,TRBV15,CATSRGRTYNEQFF,TGTGCCACCAGCAGAGGGCGGACCTACAATGAGCAGTTCTTC
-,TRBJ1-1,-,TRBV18,CASSPRGDPNTEAFF,TGTGCCAGCTCACCACGAGGGGATCCGAACACTGAAGCTTTCTTT
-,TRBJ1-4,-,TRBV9,CASSAYMGGKLFF,TGTGCCAGCAGCGCCTACATGGGAGGAAAACTGTTTTTT
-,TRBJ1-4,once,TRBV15,CATTEFTQGNEKLFF,TGTGCCACCACAGAATTCACCCAAGGAAATGAAAAACTGTTTTTT
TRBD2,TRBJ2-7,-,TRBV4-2,CASSQEGGNEQYF,TGTGCCAGCAGCCAAGAGGGGGGGAACGAGCAGTACTTC
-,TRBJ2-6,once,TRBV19,CASRRNSMPGANVLTF,TGTGCCAGTAGAAGGAATAGTATGCCTGGGGCCAACGTCCTGACTTTC
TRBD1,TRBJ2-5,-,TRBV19,CASSLETGGRETQYF,TGTGCCAGTAGTCTCGAGACAGGGGGGCGGGAGACCCAGTACTTC
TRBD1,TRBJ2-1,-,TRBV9,CASSLTGGKHEQFF,TGTGCCAGCAGCTTGACAGGGGGGAAGCATGAGCAGTTCTTC
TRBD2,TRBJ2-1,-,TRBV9,CASSVVAGVGEQFF,TGTGCCAGCAGCGTAGTAGCGGGAGTAGGTGAGCAGTTCTTC
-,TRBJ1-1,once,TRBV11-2,CASSLDTGIRAFF,TGTGCCAGCAGCTTAGATACAGGGATTCGAGCTTTCTTT
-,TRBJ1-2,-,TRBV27,CASSSGTPPAYGYTF,TGTGCCAGCAGTTCCGGGACCCCGCCAGCCTATGGCTACACCTTC
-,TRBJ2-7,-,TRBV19,CASNLRGLSYEQYF,TGTGCCAGTAACCTACGAGGACTGTCCTACGAGCAGTACTTC
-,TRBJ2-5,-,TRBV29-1,CSIGRETQYF,TGCAGCATAGGCAGAGAGACCCAGTACTTC
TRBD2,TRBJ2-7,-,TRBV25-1,CASSVAGGYEQYF,TGTGCCAGCAGTGTAGCGGGGGGATACGAGCAGTACTTC
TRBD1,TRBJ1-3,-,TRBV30,CAWSVDRGLGNTIYF,TGTGCCTGGAGTGTAGACAGGGGGCTTGGAAACACCATATATTTT
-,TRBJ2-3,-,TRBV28,CASSFISGGSPTDTQYF,TGTGCCAGCAGTTTTATATCGGGGGGCAGCCCCACAGATACGCAGTATTTT